The T cell receptor (beta chain) described here comes from a study of cytomegalovirus exposure and HLA in healthy donors. PCR used 60 Vbeta primers and 13 Jbeta primers. Produced via immunoSEQ multiplex PCR; TCRdb's table is partial and in-frame only. The table lists roughly 180,000 clones, about 80% of them singletons. The CDR3 covers 14 residues. Germline lookup yields CDR1 MNHEY and CDR2 SVGAGI. V gave up 8 bases and J gave up 5 bases, with 18 bases separating them. Regarding donors, all were healthy bone marrow donors. Material for sequencing was PBMCs. The TCR was taken from a young woman in good health and CMV-seropositive. The rearrangement joins TRBV6-5 to TRBJ2-5; perhaps TRBD2 as D (6 bases). The CDR3 bases are TGTGCCAGCGGAAATACTGGAGGGAGGGAGACCCAGTACTTC. It yields the protein CASGNTGGRETQYF.